The T cell receptor (beta chain) under discussion was sequenced for a study of OX40 agonist ivuxolimab in advanced cancers. Study-wide context: Six ivuxolimab dose levels, 0.01 to 10 mg/kg, were given intravenously every 2 weeks. Of mixed ages from about 23 to 90 and averaging approximately 60 years, the group was approximately 80% male. The study's findings and limits: In the 0.1 to 3.0 mg/kg range, CD4+ and CD8+ blood T cells had expanded clonally by week 6. More expanded clones were found, on average, in CD8+ than in CD4+ T cells.

Concerning this clone itself: Its antigen is as yet unknown.

Data came from immunoSEQ multiplex PCR; TCRdb stores just in-frame clones and leaves some out. This sample has 80,000 or so clones, with roughly nine tenths found just once. Trimming took 3 bases from V and 1 from J, leaving 23 bases between them. This CDR3 spans 19 amino acids. The germline V gene encodes CDR1 LNHDA and CDR2 SQIVND (reference sequence). Sample: CD4+ or CD8+ T cells sorted from blood, taken in a trial of the OX40 agonist ivuxolimab. The chain links TRBV19 to TRBJ2-3; D might be TRBD1 (5 bases). This TCR was recovered from an adult with an advanced solid tumor such as melanoma, head and neck, liver or kidney cancer. The CDR3 DNA follows: TGTGCCAGTAGTATTCCCCAGGGTAGGATAGCAGGGCGCACAGATACGCAGTATTTT. Amino acid sequence: CASSIPQGRIAGRTDTQYF.